Following are 21 T cell receptor beta chains from one sample sequenced in a study of spatial heterogeneity in lung cancer. MiXCR was run by TCRdb on the 5' RACE reads, yielding one entry per CDR3 protein. The sample yields fewer than 25,000 distinct CDR3 sequences, under 4% seen once. Time point specified: sample taken at primary tumor resection. Material: PBMCs, obtained at surgery. Receptors originate from a female donor with early-stage non-small cell lung cancer.

This clonotype counts as medium-sized. The chain has TRBV19 and TRBJ2-2; 7 bases agree with TRBD1. Per germline, CDR1 LNHDA and CDR2 SQIVND (reference sequence). J was trimmed by 0 bases and V by 5 bases; bases with no gene match: 3. The CDR3 length is 15 residues. The CDR3 protein is CASSWTGTNTGELFF. Here the CDR3 DNA reads TGTGCCAGTAGTTGGACAGGCACGAACACCGGGGAGCTGTTTTTT. Together with reference TRBV19 and TRBJ2-2, the CDR3 gives the full variable domain: DGGITQSPKYLFRKEGQNVTLSCEQNLNHDAMYWYRQDPGQGLRLIYYSQIVNDFQKGDIAEGYSVSREKKESFPLTVTSAQKNPTAFYLCASSWTGTNTGELFFGEGSRLTVL.

The table lists this clonotype with many counts. The chain links TRBV19 to TRBJ1-5, with 9 nucleotides matching TRBD1. V shed 4 bases, J shed 4 bases, and the junction held 2 bases outside the gene matches. The V gene's germline CDR1 is LNHDA and CDR2 SQIVND (reference sequence). The CDR3 runs to 14 residues. CDR3 amino acids: CASSTGTGNQPQHF. The CDR3, as DNA: TGTGCCAGTAGTACGGGGACAGGGAATCAGCCCCAGCATTTT.

This chain joins TRBV5-1 and TRBJ1-1; a weak D match, TRBD1 (5 bases). V lost 5 bases, J lost 5 bases, and 16 bases lay in between. The germline V gene has CDR1 SGHRS and CDR2 YFSETQ. This CDR3 contains 14 residues. For the CDR3, the DNA is TGCGCCAGCAGTCCCGGGACCCCCGGGACTGAAGCTTTCTTT. Translated: CASSPGTPGTEAFF.

This clonotype was seen many times. The chain is built from TRBV7-6 and TRBJ2-5; 7 nucleotides align to TRBD2. Germline assignment: CDR1 SGHVS and CDR2 FNYEAQ. The CDR3 runs 14 residues. J lost 2 bases, V lost 8 bases, and 8 bases had no gene match. The CDR3 protein is CASGSLAVQETQYF. CDR3 nucleotides: TGTGCCAGCGGATCGCTAGCGGTACAAGAGACCCAGTACTTC.

This clonotype came up many times. The chain links TRBV18 to TRBJ2-7, with 7 bases matching TRBD2. V shed 3 bases, J shed 3 bases, and the junction held 5 bases outside the gene matches. This CDR3 has 14 amino acids. CDR1 is KGHSH, CDR2 LQKENI, per germline. CDR3 sequence (DNA): TGTGCCAGCTCACCCCATGCTAGCGGCTACGAGCAGTACTTC. Translated: CASSPHASGYEQYF.

The chain joins TRBV6-2 or TRBV6-3 to TRBJ2-7; D possibly uses TRBD1 or TRBD2 (5 bases each). From germline, CDR1 is MNHEY and CDR2 SVGEGT. The CDR3 is 12 residues long. V shed 4 bases and J shed 2 bases, with 6 bases lying between them. In DNA, the CDR3 is TGTGCCAGCAGTTGGGGACCCTACGAGCAGTACTTC. The encoded protein is CASSWGPYEQYF.

Ten or more counts support this clonotype. The chain employs TRBV7-6 and TRBJ2-2; possible D gene TRBD1, 6 bases. The CDR3 length is 19 residues. CDR1 and CDR2 from the germline V gene are SGHVS and FNYEAQ. V was clipped by 0 bases and J by 0 bases, with 17 bases between them. CDR3 bases: TGTGCCAGCAGCTTAGCGCTTGTGGCGTGGACAGCGAACACCGGGGAGCTGTTTTTT. It encodes CASSLALVAWTANTGELFF.

This clonotype was detected ten times or more. This chain's CDR3 is CASSSDRVHQPQHF. The CDR3 bases are TGTGCCAGCAGTTCGGACAGGGTACATCAGCCCCAGCATTTT. The V gene is TRBV12-3 or TRBV12-4, the J gene TRBJ1-5, with 8 bases identical to TRBD1. Trimming cost V 4 bases and J 5 bases; bases outside gene matches: 4. The length of the CDR3 is 14 residues.

This clonotype was counted at least ten times. The CDR3: CASSGGADTQYF. The CDR3 DNA follows: TGTGCCAGCAGCGGAGGGGCAGATACGCAGTATTTT. V is TRBV9 and J is TRBJ2-3; D may be TRBD1 or TRBD2 (5 bases each). From germline, CDR1 is SGDLS and CDR2 YYNGEE. The length of the CDR3 is 12 residues. Trimming pared 3 bases from V and 4 bases from J, leaving 6 bases between.

J is TRBJ2-3 and V is TRBV5-6; TRBD2 agrees at 8 bases. Germline CDR1 reads SGHDT; CDR2 reads YYEEEE. V lost 4 bases, J lost 4 bases, and 14 bases stayed unmatched. The CDR3 consists of 17 residues. The CDR3: CASSPRPLAEMADTQYF. DNA for the CDR3: TGTGCCAGCAGCCCCCGCCCACTAGCGGAGATGGCAGATACGCAGTATTTT.

This clonotype came up many times. This rearrangement joins TRBV20-1 to TRBJ2-7; a weak D match, TRBD1 (7 bases). The CDR3 has 15 amino acids. Trimming stripped 0 bases from V and 0 bases from J, with 12 bases between. Germline V gives CDR1 DFQATT, CDR2 SNEGSKA (reference sequence). Here the CDR3 DNA reads TGCAGTGCTAGAGATATGCGGGACAGCTCCTACGAGCAGTACTTC. It encodes CSARDMRDSSYEQYF.

In its sample, this clonotype was seen many times. The chain joins TRBV20-1 to TRBJ2-1; the match to TRBD1 covers 8 bases. V shed 2 bases and J 4 bases; nucleotides not matched to a gene: 1. The CDR3 runs 13 residues. Germline CDR1 reads DFQATT; CDR2 reads SNEGSKA (reference sequence). The CDR3 region has the DNA TGCAGTGCTAGAACAGGGGGTTACAATGAGCAGTTCTTC. It is translated as CSARTGGYNEQFF.

The sample holds many counts of this clonotype. The chain combines TRBV11-2 with TRBJ2-1; D unresolved. V was pared by 6 bases and J by 1 base, with 10 bases between. This CDR3 has 14 residues. CDR1 is SGHAT, CDR2 FQNNGV, per germline. CDR3 nucleotides: TGTGCCAGCAGTAGGCAGGCGTCCTACAATGAGCAGTTCTTC. Translating it yields CASSRQASYNEQFF.

This clonotype appeared many times. This sequence joins TRBV6-1 and TRBJ2-3; the match to TRBD2 covers 7 bases. The V and J ends lost 7 bases and 0 bases, in that order; junction bases with no gene match: 4. The CDR3 contains 14 residues. Germline values: CDR1 MNHNS, CDR2 SASEGT. The CDR3 loop is CASTERDSTDTQYF. The CDR3 region has the DNA TGTGCCAGCACAGAGCGGGACAGCACAGATACGCAGTATTTT.

This clonotype was counted many times. The J gene is TRBJ2-1, the V gene TRBV5-6; 10 bases line up with TRBD2. Unmatched junction bases numbered 8, after V lost 1 base and J lost 10 bases. The CDR3 extends over 15 amino acids. Germline-derived CDR1 and CDR2 are SGHDT and YYEEEE. CDR3 amino acids: CASSLRSGRGWEQFF. Here the CDR3 DNA reads TGTGCCAGCAGCTTGAGGAGCGGGAGGGGTTGGGAGCAGTTCTTC.

In its sample, this clonotype was seen many times. CDR3 residues: CASSETSGRRETQYF. The CDR3 DNA follows: TGTGCCAGCAGCGAAACTAGCGGGAGAAGAGAGACCCAGTACTTC. The chain recombines TRBV9 with TRBJ2-5; 11 positions match TRBD2. Germline-derived CDR1 and CDR2 are SGDLS and YYNGEE. The J segment lost 4 bases and the V segment lost 3 bases, leaving 5 bases of the junction unmatched. The CDR3 runs to 15 residues. The variable domain in full, completed from reference TRBV9 and TRBJ2-5, reads DSGVTQTPKHLITATGQRVTLRCSPRSGDLSVYWYQQSLDQGLQFLIQYYNGEERAKGNILERFSAQQFPDLHSELNLSSLELGDSALYFCASSETSGRRETQYFGPGTRLLVL.

This clonotype was picked up many times. The chain recombines TRBV11-2 with TRBJ2-7; the D is unclear. The germline V and J ends were trimmed by 2 bases and 7 bases, with 27 bases remaining between them. This CDR3 has 18 residues. Germline CDR1 and CDR2: SGHAT and FQNNGV. CDR3 nucleotides: TGTGCCAGCAGCTTAACTACCGGCTACCTCGAAAACCGCTATGAGCAGTACTTC. Amino acid sequence: CASSLTTGYLENRYEQYF.

This clonotype has a count of ten or more. The V gene is TRBV4-1, the J gene TRBJ2-5, with a possible D match to TRBD1 (5 bases). Trimming removed 2 bases at V and 2 bases at J, with 21 bases between. Germline V CDR1 and CDR2: MGHRA, YSYEKL. This CDR3 contains 18 residues. The chain's CDR3 is CASSQRVSVGATQETQYF. DNA of the CDR3: TGCGCCAGCAGCCAACGTGTCTCGGTAGGGGCAACACAAGAGACCCAGTACTTC.

At least ten counts were recorded for this clonotype. This chain joins TRBV11-2 and TRBJ1-4; D unclear. Germline-derived CDR1 and CDR2 are SGHAT and FQNNGV. The CDR3 length is 13 residues. With 2 bases removed from V and 3 bases from J, the gap between germline ends came to 4 bases. The CDR3 bases are TGTGCCAGCAGCTTAAGCCCTAATGAAAAACTGTTTTTT. It codes for CASSLSPNEKLFF.

This clonotype occurred a few times. The chain couples TRBV20-1 to TRBJ1-1, with 7 bases matching TRBD1. The V gene's germline CDR1 is DFQATT and CDR2 SNEGSKA (reference sequence). V dropped 5 bases and J dropped 1; count of bases not matched to a gene: 10. The CDR3 has 15 amino acids. The CDR3 sequence is CSAHAFRDRNTEAFF. DNA of the CDR3: TGCAGTGCTCACGCATTTCGGGACAGGAACACTGAAGCTTTCTTT.

This chain links TRBV7-9 with TRBJ2-1; 15 bases fit TRBD2. CDR3 size: 17 residues. The J segment lost 8 bases and the V segment lost 5 bases, leaving 10 bases of the junction unmatched. Germline V gene lookup returns CDR1 SEHNR and CDR2 FQNEAQ (reference sequence). The CDR3 region is CASSNSLRTSGRDEQFF. CDR3 DNA sequence: TGTGCCAGCAGCAACTCGCTGAGGACTAGCGGGAGGGATGAGCAGTTCTTC. Variable domain in full (rest from reference TRBV7-9 and TRBJ2-1): DTGVSQNPRHKITKRGQNVTFRCDPISEHNRLYWYRQTLGQGPEFLTYFQNEAQLEKSRLLSDRFSAERPKGSFSTLEIQRTEQGDSAMYLCASSNSLRTSGRDEQFFGPGTRLTVL.